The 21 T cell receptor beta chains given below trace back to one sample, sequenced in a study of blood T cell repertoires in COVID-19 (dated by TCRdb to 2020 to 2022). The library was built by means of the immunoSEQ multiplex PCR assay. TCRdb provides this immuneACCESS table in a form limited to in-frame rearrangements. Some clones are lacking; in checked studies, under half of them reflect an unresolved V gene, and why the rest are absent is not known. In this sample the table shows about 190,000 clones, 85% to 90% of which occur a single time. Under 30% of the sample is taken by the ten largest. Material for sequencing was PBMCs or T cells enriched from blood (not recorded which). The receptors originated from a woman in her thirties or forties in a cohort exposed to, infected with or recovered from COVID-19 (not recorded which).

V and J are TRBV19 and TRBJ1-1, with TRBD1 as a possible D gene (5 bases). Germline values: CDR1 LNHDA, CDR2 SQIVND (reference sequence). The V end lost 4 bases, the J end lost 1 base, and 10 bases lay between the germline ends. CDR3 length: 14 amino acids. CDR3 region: CASSTPDRNTEAFF. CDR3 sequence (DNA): TGTGCCAGTAGTACCCCCGACAGGAACACTGAAGCTTTCTTT.

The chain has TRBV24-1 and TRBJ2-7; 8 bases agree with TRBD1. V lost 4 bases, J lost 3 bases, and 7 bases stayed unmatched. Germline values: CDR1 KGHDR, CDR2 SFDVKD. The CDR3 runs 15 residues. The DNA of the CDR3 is TGTGCCACCAGTGAGACAGGGGACAGGATCTACGAGCAGTACTTC. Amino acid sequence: CATSETGDRIYEQYF.

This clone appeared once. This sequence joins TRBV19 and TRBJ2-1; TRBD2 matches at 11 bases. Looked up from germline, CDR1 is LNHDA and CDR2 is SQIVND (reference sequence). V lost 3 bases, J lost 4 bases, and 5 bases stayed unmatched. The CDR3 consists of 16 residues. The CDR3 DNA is TGTGCCAGTAGTATTTTAGCGGGGGGGGTTTACAATGAGCAGTTCTTC. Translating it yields CASSILAGGVYNEQFF.

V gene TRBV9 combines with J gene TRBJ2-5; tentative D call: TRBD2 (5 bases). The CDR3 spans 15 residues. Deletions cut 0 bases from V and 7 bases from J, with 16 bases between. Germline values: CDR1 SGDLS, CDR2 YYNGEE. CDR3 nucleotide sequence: TGTGCCAGCAGCGTAGCTGGAAGCGGCCAGAGGACCCAGTACTTC. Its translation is CASSVAGSGQRTQYF.

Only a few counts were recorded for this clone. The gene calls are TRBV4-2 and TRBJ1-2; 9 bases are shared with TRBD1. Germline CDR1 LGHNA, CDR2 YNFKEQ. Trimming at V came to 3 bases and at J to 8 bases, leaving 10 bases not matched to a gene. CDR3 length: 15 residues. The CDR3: CASSQEQGATGGYTF. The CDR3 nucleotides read TGTGCCAGCAGCCAGGAACAGGGGGCGACGGGGGGCTACACCTTC.

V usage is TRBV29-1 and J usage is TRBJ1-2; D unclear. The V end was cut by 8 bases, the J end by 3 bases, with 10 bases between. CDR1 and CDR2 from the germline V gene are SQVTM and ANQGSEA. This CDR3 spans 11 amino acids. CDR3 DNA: TGCAGCCTGAGAGAGGACTATGGCTACACCTTC. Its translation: CSLREDYGYTF.

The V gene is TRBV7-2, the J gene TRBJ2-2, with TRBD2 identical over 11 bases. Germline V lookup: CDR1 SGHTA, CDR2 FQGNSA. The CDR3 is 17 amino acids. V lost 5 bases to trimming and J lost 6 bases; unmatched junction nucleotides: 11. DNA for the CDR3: TGTGCCAGCAGCCTTAGCCGAACTAGCGGGAGCTCCGGGGAGCTGTTTTTT. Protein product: CASSLSRTSGSSGELFF.

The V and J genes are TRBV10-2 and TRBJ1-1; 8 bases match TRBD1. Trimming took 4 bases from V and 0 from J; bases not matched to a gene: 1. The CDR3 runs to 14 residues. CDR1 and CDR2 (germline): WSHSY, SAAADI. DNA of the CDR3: TGCGCCAGCAGTGTGGACAGGGTGAACACTGAAGCTTTCTTT. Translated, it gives CASSVDRVNTEAFF.

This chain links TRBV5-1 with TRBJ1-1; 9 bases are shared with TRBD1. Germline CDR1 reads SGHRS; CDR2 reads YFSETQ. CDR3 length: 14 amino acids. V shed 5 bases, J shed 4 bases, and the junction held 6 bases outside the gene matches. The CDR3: CASRPLTGGTEAFF. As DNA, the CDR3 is TGCGCCAGCAGACCATTGACAGGGGGCACTGAAGCTTTCTTT.

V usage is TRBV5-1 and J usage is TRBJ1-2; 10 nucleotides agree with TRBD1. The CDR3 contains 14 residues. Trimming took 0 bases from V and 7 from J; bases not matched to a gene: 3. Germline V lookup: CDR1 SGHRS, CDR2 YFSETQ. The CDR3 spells CASSLGQGARGYTF. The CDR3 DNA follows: TGCGCCAGCAGCTTGGGACAGGGGGCGCGTGGCTACACCTTC.

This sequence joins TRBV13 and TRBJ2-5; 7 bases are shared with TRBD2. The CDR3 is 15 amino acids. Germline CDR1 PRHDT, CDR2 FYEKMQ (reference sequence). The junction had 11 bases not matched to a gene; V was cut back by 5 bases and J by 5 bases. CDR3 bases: TGTGCCAGCAGCCCCACGCCGGGGGAGGGGGAGACCCAGTACTTC. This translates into CASSPTPGEGETQYF.

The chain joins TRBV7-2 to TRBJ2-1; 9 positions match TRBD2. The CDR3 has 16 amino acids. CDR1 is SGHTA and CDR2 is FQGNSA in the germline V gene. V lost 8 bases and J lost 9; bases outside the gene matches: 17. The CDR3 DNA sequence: TGTGCCAGCGGATATCCCCGGGCGGGAGGGTTCTTTGAGCAGTTCTTC. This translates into CASGYPRAGGFFEQFF.

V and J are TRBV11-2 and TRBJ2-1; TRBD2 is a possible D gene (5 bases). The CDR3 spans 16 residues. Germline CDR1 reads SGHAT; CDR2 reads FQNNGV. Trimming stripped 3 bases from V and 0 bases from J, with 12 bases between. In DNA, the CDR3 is TGTGCCAGCAGCTTCCCAGCGGTGAGCTCCTACAATGAGCAGTTCTTC. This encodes CASSFPAVSSYNEQFF.

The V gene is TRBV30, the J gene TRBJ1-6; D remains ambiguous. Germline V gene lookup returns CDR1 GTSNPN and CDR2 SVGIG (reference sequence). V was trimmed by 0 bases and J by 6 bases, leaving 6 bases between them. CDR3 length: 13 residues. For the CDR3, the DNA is TGTGCCTGGAGTGTAACAAGTAATTCACCCCTCCACTTT. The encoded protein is CAWSVTSNSPLHF.

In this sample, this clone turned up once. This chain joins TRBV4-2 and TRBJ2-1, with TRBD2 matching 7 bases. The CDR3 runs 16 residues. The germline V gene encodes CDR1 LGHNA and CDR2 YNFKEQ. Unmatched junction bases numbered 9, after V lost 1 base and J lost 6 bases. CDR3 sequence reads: CASSQVEAGDVNEQFF. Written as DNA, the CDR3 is TGTGCCAGCAGCCAAGTAGAGGCGGGAGATGTCAATGAGCAGTTCTTC.

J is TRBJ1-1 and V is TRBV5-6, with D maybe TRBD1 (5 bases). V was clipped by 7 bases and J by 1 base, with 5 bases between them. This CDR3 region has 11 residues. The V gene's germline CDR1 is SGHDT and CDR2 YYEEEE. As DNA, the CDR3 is TGTGCCAGCGGGGCGAACACTGAAGCTTTCTTT. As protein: CASGANTEAFF.

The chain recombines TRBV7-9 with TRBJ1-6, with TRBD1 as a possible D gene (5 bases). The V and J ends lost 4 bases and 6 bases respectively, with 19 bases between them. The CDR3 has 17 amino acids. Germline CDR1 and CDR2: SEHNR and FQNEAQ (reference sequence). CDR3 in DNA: TGTGCCAGCAGCTGGGGGGGAGCAGGGATGGGTAATTCACCCCTCCACTTT. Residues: CASSWGGAGMGNSPLHF.

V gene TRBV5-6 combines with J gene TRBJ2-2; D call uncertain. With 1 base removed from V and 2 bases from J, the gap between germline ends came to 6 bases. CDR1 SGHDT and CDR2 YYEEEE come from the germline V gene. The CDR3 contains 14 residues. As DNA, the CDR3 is TGTGCCAGCAGCTTGAGCCTTAACACCGGGGAGCTGTTTTTT. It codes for CASSLSLNTGELFF. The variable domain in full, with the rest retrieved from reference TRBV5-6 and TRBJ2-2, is DAGVTQSPTHLIKTRGQQVTLRCSPKSGHDTVSWYQQALGQGPQFIFQYYEEEERQRGNFPDRFSGHQFPNYSSELNVNALLLGDSALYLCASSLSLNTGELFFGEGSRLTVL.

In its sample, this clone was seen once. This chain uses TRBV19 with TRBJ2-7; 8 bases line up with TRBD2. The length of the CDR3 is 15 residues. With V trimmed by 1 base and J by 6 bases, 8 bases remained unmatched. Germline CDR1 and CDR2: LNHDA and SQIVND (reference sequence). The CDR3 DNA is TGTGCCAGTAGTATAGCGGCAGCGGGAGTTGGCGAGCAGTACTTC. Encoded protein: CASSIAAAGVGEQYF. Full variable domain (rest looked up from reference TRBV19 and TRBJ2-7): DGGITQSPKYLFRKEGQNVTLSCEQNLNHDAMYWYRQDPGQGLRLIYYSQIVNDFQKGDIAEGYSVSREKKESFPLTVTSAQKNPTAFYLCASSIAAAGVGEQYFGPGTRLTVT.

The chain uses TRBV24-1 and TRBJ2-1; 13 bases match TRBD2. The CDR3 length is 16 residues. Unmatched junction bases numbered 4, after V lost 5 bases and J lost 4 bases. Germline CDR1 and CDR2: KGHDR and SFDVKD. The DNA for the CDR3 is TGTGCCACCAGTGGTGGGACTAGCGGGACTTACAATGAGCAGTTCTTC. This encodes CATSGGTSGTYNEQFF.

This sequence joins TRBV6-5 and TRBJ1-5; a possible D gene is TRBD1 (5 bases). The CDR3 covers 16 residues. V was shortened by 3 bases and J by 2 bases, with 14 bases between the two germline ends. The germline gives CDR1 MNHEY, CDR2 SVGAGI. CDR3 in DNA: TGTGCCAGCAGTTATAGCGGGGGAGAAGGCAATCAGCCCCAGCATTTT. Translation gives CASSYSGGEGNQPQHF.